This T cell receptor (beta chain) was captured in a study of neurological immune-mediated disorders. This CDR3 contains 14 residues. V lost 6 bases, J lost 9 bases, and 10 bases stayed unmatched. Germline V gene sequence: CDR1 MDHEN, CDR2 SYDVKM. This clonotype was observed at least ten times. Antigen specificity is unknown. General study points: Private repertoires in all groups were suggested, as expanded clones shared no CDR3 amino acid sequences across subjects.

Each TCR transcript was tagged with a 10-nucleotide random UMI during 5'RACE. TCRdb used MiXCR to reprocess the 5' RACE reads, holding one entry per CDR3 protein. This table holds about 50,000 distinct CDR3 sequences, 10% found once. The TCR originated in a man aged 70 or older with HTLV-1-associated myelopathy (HAM/TSP). Source material: PBMCs. The V and J genes are TRBV28 and TRBJ2-7; 11 nucleotides match TRBD1. The CDR3 DNA is TGTGCCAGCAGAGCCGGGACAGGGGGAAGCGGGCAGTACTTC. This sequence encodes CASRAGTGGSGQYF.